This T cell receptor beta chain comes out of a study of cytomegalovirus exposure and HLA in healthy donors. Study summary: Later analysis reported that the roughly 110 validation repertoires shared the platform of the approximately 690 first-cohort repertoires. Study outcomes and limitations: Altogether, 160 or so TCR beta chains were recorded as cytomegalovirus-associated.

Per germline, CDR1 SGHRS and CDR2 YFSETQ. The length of the CDR3 is 14 residues. Trimming took 4 bases from V and 8 from J, leaving 18 bases between them. Here immunoSEQ multiplex PCR was the method, and the copy in TCRdb shows in-frame clones only, minus some. This repertoire shows about 89,000 clones, 84% found once; its top ten account for about 12%. Regarding this clone: Its antigen is undetermined.

The sample consisted of PBMCs. This sequence joins TRBV5-1 and TRBJ1-2, with a weak D call TRBD1 (5 bases). The TCR sequence derives from a woman aged 18-29 years in good health and CMV-seropositive. The CDR3 DNA follows: TGCGCCAGCAGCCCCCCTCCGGGCAGGGAAGGCTACACCTTC. This codes for CASSPPPGREGYTF.